This is a list of T cell receptor beta chains from one sample in a study of CD8 T cells in ankylosing spondylitis. TCRdb re-derived calls from the 5' RACE reads in MiXCR, one entry per CDR3 protein. The table lists under 850,000 distinct CDR3 sequences, over 15% of them singletons. The sequenced sample was blood, either unsorted or a sorted T cell fraction (not recorded which). Source of these receptors: a male donor with ankylosing spondylitis. The conserved cysteine and the conserved F or W are not part of the CDR3 here. The order of the fields is V gene, J gene, CDR3 protein.

v_gene: TRBV7-9
j_gene: TRBJ2-7
CDR3aa: ASSSPGTRSGYEQY

v_gene: TRBV29-1
j_gene: TRBJ2-7
CDR3aa: SVEDLGAEQY

v_gene: TRBV3-1
j_gene: TRBJ2-3
CDR3aa: ASSQAFGGTDTQY

v_gene: TRBV20-1
j_gene: TRBJ2-3
CDR3aa: SARGGRSDTQY

v_gene: TRBV20-1
j_gene: TRBJ2-1
CDR3aa: SARDGASGRYYNEQF

v_gene: TRBV4-1
j_gene: TRBJ1-6
CDR3aa: ASSLKESYNSPLH

v_gene: TRBV4-1
j_gene: TRBJ2-2
CDR3aa: ASSQPRDTGELF

v_gene: TRBV11-2
j_gene: TRBJ1-3
CDR3aa: ASSSPGGTIY

v_gene: TRBV24-1
j_gene: TRBJ2-5
CDR3aa: ATSDTRVGETQY

v_gene: TRBV20-1
j_gene: TRBJ2-5
CDR3aa: SARPGEETQY

v_gene: TRBV25-1
j_gene: TRBJ2-3
CDR3aa: ASRPGQGTDTQY

v_gene: TRBV13
j_gene: TRBJ1-1
CDR3aa: ASLEQGKNTEAF

v_gene: TRBV2
j_gene: TRBJ2-7
CDR3aa: ASSGLHRDRVSYEQY

v_gene: TRBV6-5
j_gene: TRBJ2-2
CDR3aa: ASSYQGNTGELF

v_gene: TRBV14
j_gene: TRBJ2-5
CDR3aa: ASSPRMAGTQETQY

v_gene: TRBV20-1
j_gene: TRBJ2-1
CDR3aa: SAEAHEQF

v_gene: TRBV12-3/TRBV12-4
j_gene: TRBJ2-7
CDR3aa: ASRKTGVSGEQY

v_gene: TRBV20-1
j_gene: TRBJ1-2
CDR3aa: SAPRVNYGYT

v_gene: TRBV15
j_gene: TRBJ2-1
CDR3aa: ATSRTGYEQF

v_gene: TRBV12-3/TRBV12-4
j_gene: TRBJ2-2
CDR3aa: ASSARTGGVGVGELF

v_gene: TRBV20-1
j_gene: TRBJ2-6
CDR3aa: SARSESGANVLT

v_gene: TRBV6-2/TRBV6-3
j_gene: TRBJ2-7
CDR3aa: ASSKTTGGIDEQY

v_gene: TRBV4-3
j_gene: TRBJ2-1
CDR3aa: ASSQDLGLAANEQF

v_gene: TRBV5-1
j_gene: TRBJ1-6
CDR3aa: ASSLGASNNSPLH

v_gene: TRBV4-3
j_gene: TRBJ2-2
CDR3aa: ASSQGGGSYTGELF

v_gene: TRBV6-5
j_gene: TRBJ1-2
CDR3aa: ASSRKSNYGYT

v_gene: TRBV29-1
j_gene: TRBJ2-1
CDR3aa: SVEDRARDNEQF

v_gene: TRBV5-1
j_gene: TRBJ1-6
CDR3aa: ASSLLEGSPLH

v_gene: TRBV12-3/TRBV12-4
j_gene: TRBJ1-1
CDR3aa: ASTPGGRNTEAF

v_gene: TRBV20-1
j_gene: TRBJ2-7
CDR3aa: SASDSLYSYEQY

v_gene: TRBV20-1
j_gene: TRBJ2-7
CDR3aa: SARDRGTSGSYEQY

v_gene: TRBV5-1
j_gene: TRBJ1-2
CDR3aa: ASSLADSGYGYT

v_gene: TRBV7-2
j_gene: TRBJ2-3
CDR3aa: ASSLGPRGVGTDTQY

v_gene: TRBV11-2
j_gene: TRBJ1-4
CDR3aa: ASSLSETGNEKLF

v_gene: TRBV5-1
j_gene: TRBJ1-5
CDR3aa: ASSLGTGAQGNQPQH

v_gene: TRBV6-5
j_gene: TRBJ2-1
CDR3aa: ASSYQDSYNEQF

v_gene: TRBV7-9
j_gene: TRBJ2-1
CDR3aa: ASSPQPEEQF

v_gene: TRBV20-1
j_gene: TRBJ2-7
CDR3aa: SVEIGSFSNEQY

v_gene: TRBV9
j_gene: TRBJ2-7
CDR3aa: ASSGGTSGPYEQY

v_gene: TRBV10-3
j_gene: TRBJ2-7
CDR3aa: AISPGLNEQY

v_gene: TRBV29-1
j_gene: TRBJ2-7
CDR3aa: SVAGPQSGRADEQY

v_gene: TRBV7-9
j_gene: TRBJ1-2
CDR3aa: ASSFQMRGYT

v_gene: TRBV2
j_gene: TRBJ2-3
CDR3aa: ASSVSSKVADTQY

v_gene: TRBV12-3/TRBV12-4
j_gene: TRBJ1-2
CDR3aa: ASSSDVGYGYT

v_gene: TRBV29-1
j_gene: TRBJ2-1
CDR3aa: SAPGGGGSYNEQF

v_gene: TRBV28
j_gene: TRBJ2-1
CDR3aa: ASSSRGRGGYNEQF

v_gene: TRBV12-3/TRBV12-4
j_gene: TRBJ1-4
CDR3aa: ASDRGVEEKLF

v_gene: TRBV9
j_gene: TRBJ2-7
CDR3aa: ASSKEWEGPYEQY

v_gene: TRBV12-3/TRBV12-4
j_gene: TRBJ2-1
CDR3aa: ASSLGLANNEQF

v_gene: TRBV28
j_gene: TRBJ2-1
CDR3aa: ASSLAELSDNEQF

v_gene: TRBV2
j_gene: TRBJ2-3
CDR3aa: ASRAIEDTQY

v_gene: TRBV20-1
j_gene: TRBJ1-2
CDR3aa: SAAQGDYGYT

v_gene: TRBV6-2/TRBV6-3
j_gene: TRBJ2-3
CDR3aa: ASSYEASPTDTQY

v_gene: TRBV5-1
j_gene: TRBJ1-2
CDR3aa: ASSLGGGGYGYT

v_gene: TRBV7-8
j_gene: TRBJ2-7
CDR3aa: ASSLSGGGVSYEQY

v_gene: TRBV5-6
j_gene: TRBJ1-2
CDR3aa: ASSLVTANYGYT

v_gene: TRBV10-3
j_gene: TRBJ2-7
CDR3aa: AIRGQGVSYEQY

v_gene: TRBV12-3/TRBV12-4
j_gene: TRBJ1-1
CDR3aa: ASSLRGFVAF

v_gene: TRBV10-3
j_gene: TRBJ1-2
CDR3aa: AISESAGEDGYT

v_gene: TRBV3-1
j_gene: TRBJ2-5
CDR3aa: ASSQQGPETQY